This record covers a single T cell receptor (beta chain). Its antigen is undetermined. This specimen comes from a study of cytomegalovirus exposure and HLA in healthy donors. Both 60 Vbeta primers and 13 Jbeta primers went into the PCR. Generated by immunoSEQ multiplex PCR, the TCRdb table keeps only in-frame clones and is missing some. The sample yields approximately 170,000 clones, roughly 88% seen once. Study-wide results and limits: The classifier reportedly diagnosed cytomegalovirus status with high sensitivity and specificity.

This TCR came from a boy between 2 and 10 years old in good health and CMV-seronegative. Sequenced: PBMCs.

This chain's CDR3 is CASSLGLETYNEQFF. The CDR3, as DNA: TGTGCCAGCAGCTTAGGACTAGAGACCTACAATGAGCAGTTCTTC. This rearrangement joins TRBV11-2 to TRBJ2-1, with TRBD2 as a possible D gene (6 bases). With 1 base removed from V and 2 bases from J, the gap between germline ends came to 9 bases. CDR1 is SGHAT and CDR2 is FQNNGV in the germline V gene. This CDR3 has 15 residues. Based on the CDR3 plus reference TRBV11-2 and TRBJ2-1, the full variable domain is EAGVAQSPRYKIIEKRQSVAFWCNPISGHATLYWYQQILGQGPKLLIQFQNNGVVDDSQLPKDRFSAERLKGVDSTLKIQPAKLEDSAVYLCASSLGLETYNEQFFGPGTRLTVL.